These 11 T cell receptor beta chains came from one sample sequenced in a study of blood T cell repertoires in COVID-19. Repertoires were generated with immunoSEQ multiplex PCR, while TCRdb's copy carries only in-frame clones and drops some. Of 250,000 or so clones listed, more than 65% are singletons. Material: PBMCs or T cells enriched from blood (not recorded which). Receptor source: a man aged 50-60 years who had recovered from COVID-19.

The rearrangement links TRBV11-1 to TRBJ2-5, with 13 bases matching TRBD2. The end of the DNA is better explained by TRBJ2-7, so the J call may be wrong. CDR1 and CDR2 from the germline V gene are SGHAT and FQDESV (reference sequence). This CDR3 region has 16 residues. The CDR3 loop is CASSNTGTSGNYEQYF. CDR3 nucleotide sequence: TGTGCCAGCAGCAACACCGGGACTAGCGGGAACTACGAGCAGTACTTC.

The V gene is TRBV5-8, the J gene TRBJ2-7; D is ambiguous. The CDR3 length is 10 residues. The V and J ends lost 6 bases and 10 bases respectively, with 11 bases between them. Germline CDR1 is SGHTS and CDR2 is YDEGEE. The CDR3 DNA reads as TGTGCCAGCAACTACCCGGCACAGTACTTC. It specifies CASNYPAQYF. Combining the CDR3 with reference TRBV5-8 and TRBJ2-7 gives the whole variable domain EAGVTQSPTHLIKTRGQQATLRCSPISGHTSVYWYQQALGLGLQFLLWYDEGEERNRGNFPPRFSGRQFPNYSSELNVNALELEDSALYLCASNYPAQYFGPGTRLTVT.

The V and J genes are TRBV4-1 and TRBJ2-1; no reliable D call. Trimming left V 4 bases short and J 4 bases short, with 17 bases between. CDR1 is MGHRA and CDR2 is YSYEKL in the germline V gene. CDR3 length: 16 residues. This chain's CDR3 is CASSPTIPGRYNEQFF. CDR3 sequence (DNA): TGCGCCAGCAGCCCTACTATCCCCGGCCGGTACAATGAGCAGTTCTTC.

The chain has TRBV6-6 and TRBJ2-2; D possibly corresponds to TRBD2 (6 bases). Trimming shortened V by 5 bases and J by 3 bases, and 19 bases separated the two germline ends. The CDR3 loop spans 17 amino acids. Germline V gives CDR1 MNHNY, CDR2 SVGAGI (reference sequence). This CDR3 reads CASSRAGQRADTGELFF. CDR3 coding DNA: TGTGCCAGCAGTCGGGCGGGGCAGCGAGCGGACACCGGGGAGCTGTTTTTT.

The chain employs TRBV6-2 or TRBV6-3 and TRBJ2-3; 9 bases fit TRBD2. CDR1 is MNHEY, CDR2 SVGEGT, per germline. This CDR3 spans 16 amino acids. V shed 2 bases and J 6 bases; nucleotides not matched to a gene: 9. DNA for the CDR3: TGTGCCAGCAGTTACGGGACTAGCCGTAAGGGGGATACGCAGTATTTT. Translation gives CASSYGTSRKGDTQYF.

The chain uses TRBV10-1 and TRBJ2-5; TRBD2 matches at 10 bases. With 0 bases clipped from V and 4 bases from J, the junction kept 5 bases outside the gene matches. The CDR3 has 16 residues. CDR1 and CDR2 from the germline V gene are WNHNN and SYGVQD (reference sequence). CDR3 protein: CASSESIAGGLETQYF. The CDR3 coding sequence is TGCGCCAGCAGTGAGTCGATAGCGGGGGGCCTAGAGACCCAGTACTTC.

This chain joins TRBV7-2 and TRBJ1-1; D gene ambiguous. The V and J ends lost 5 bases and 5 bases respectively, with 15 bases between them. Germline-derived CDR1 and CDR2 are SGHTA and FQGNSA. This CDR3 is built from 14 residues. The CDR3 is CASSTSRGLTEAFF. The CDR3 nucleotides read TGTGCCAGCAGCACTAGTCGGGGTTTAACTGAAGCTTTCTTT.

V is TRBV9 and J is TRBJ1-2, with 7 bases lining up with TRBD1. The germline V gene encodes CDR1 SGDLS and CDR2 YYNGEE. V dropped 4 bases and J dropped 7; count of bases not matched to a gene: 13. This CDR3 region has 15 residues. For the CDR3, the DNA is TGTGCCAGCAGCCCACCCAGGTCAGGGGGAGGTGGCTACACCTTC. It specifies CASSPPRSGGGGYTF.

Remarks on this clone: An end of the junction differs from the germline gene, which may be a read error. The chain has TRBV7-7 and TRBJ2-2; weak D call: TRBD1 (5 bases). The CDR3 contains 13 residues. Germline loops: CDR1 SSHAT, CDR2 FNYEAQ (reference sequence). The DNA for the CDR3 is TGTGCTAGCAGCTTAAGGGGTACCGGGGAGCTGTTTTTT. Its protein product is CASSLRGTGELFF.

The chain combines TRBV4-1 with TRBJ2-5; 8 nucleotides align to TRBD1. With V trimmed by 5 bases and J by 4 bases, 6 bases remained unmatched. The germline V gene has CDR1 MGHRA and CDR2 YSYEKL. This CDR3 is built from 14 residues. The CDR3 coding sequence is TGCGCCAGCAGCTACCGGACAGGGCTAGAGACCCAGTACTTC. Translating gives CASSYRTGLETQYF.

The chain recombines TRBV18 with TRBJ2-7; 8 positions agree with TRBD1. Germline trimming cut 3 bases from V and 7 bases from J; bases unmatched to any gene: 5. From germline, CDR1 is KGHSH and CDR2 LQKENI. The CDR3 loop spans 13 amino acids. CDR3 sequence: CASSPQGAGEQYF. CDR3 DNA: TGTGCCAGCTCACCCCAGGGGGCGGGTGAGCAGTACTTC. Filled out from reference TRBV18 and TRBJ2-7, the complete variable domain reads NAGVMQNPRHLVRRRGQEARLRCSPMKGHSHVYWYRQLPEEGLKFMVYLQKENIIDESGMPKERFSAEFPKEGPSILRIQQVVRGDSAAYFCASSPQGAGEQYFGPGTRLTVT.